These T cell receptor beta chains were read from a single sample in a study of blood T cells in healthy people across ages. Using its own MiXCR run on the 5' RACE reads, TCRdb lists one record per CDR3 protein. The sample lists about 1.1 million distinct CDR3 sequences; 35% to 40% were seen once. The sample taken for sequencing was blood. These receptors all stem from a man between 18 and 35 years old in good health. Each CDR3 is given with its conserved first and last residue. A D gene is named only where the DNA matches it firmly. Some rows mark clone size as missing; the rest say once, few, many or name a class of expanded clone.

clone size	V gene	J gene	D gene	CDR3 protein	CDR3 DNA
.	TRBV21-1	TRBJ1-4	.	CASSKAGGQGVTETNEKLFF	TGTGCCAGCAGCAAAGCGGGCGGGCAGGGGGTTACCGAAACTAATGAAAAACTGTTTTTT
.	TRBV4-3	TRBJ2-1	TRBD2	CASSQEALRLAGEQFF	TGCGCCAGCAGCCAAGAGGCGCTCAGACTAGCCGGTGAGCAGTTCTTC
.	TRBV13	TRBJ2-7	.	CASSHRGGTYEQYF	TGTGCCAGCAGCCACAGGGGAGGCACCTACGAGCAGTACTTC
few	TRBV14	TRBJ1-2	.	CASSKGQRDLYGYTF	TGTGCCAGCAGCAAAGGACAGCGAGACCTCTATGGCTACACCTTC
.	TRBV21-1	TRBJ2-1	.	CTSIISGRSYNEKFF	TGTACCAGCATTATTAGCGGGAGATCCTACAATGAGAAGTTCTTC
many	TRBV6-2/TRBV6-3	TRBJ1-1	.	CASSYSGGNTEAFF	TGTGCCAGCAGTTACTCAGGAGGGAACACTGAAGCTTTCTTT
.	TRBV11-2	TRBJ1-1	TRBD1	CASKGQGGTEAFF	TGTGCCAGTAAGGGACAGGGAGGCACTGAAGCTTTCTTT
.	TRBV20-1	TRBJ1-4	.	CSARTTAGARKNEKLFF	TGCAGTGCTAGGACCACGGCAGGGGCGAGGAAGAATGAAAAACTGTTTTTT
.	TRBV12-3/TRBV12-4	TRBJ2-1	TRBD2	CASSAGLAGQHDEQFF	TGTGCCAGCAGTGCAGGACTAGCGGGGCAGCACGATGAGCAGTTCTTC
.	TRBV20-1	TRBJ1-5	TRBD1	CSAITGESNQPQHF	TGCAGTGCTATCACAGGGGAGAGCAATCAGCCCCAGCATTTT
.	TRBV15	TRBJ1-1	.	CATSSPREGITEAFF	TGTGCCACCAGCTCCCCAAGGGAGGGGATCACTGAAGCTTTCTTT
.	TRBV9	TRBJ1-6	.	CASSVSRANSPLHF	TGTGCCAGCAGCGTATCCAGGGCTAATTCACCCCTCCACTTT
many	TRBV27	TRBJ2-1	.	CASSFKNEQFF	TGTGCCAGCAGTTTTAAGAATGAGCAGTTCTTC
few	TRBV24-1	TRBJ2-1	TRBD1	CATSDVTGGNEQFF	TGTGCCACCAGTGATGTGACAGGGGGCAATGAGCAGTTCTTC
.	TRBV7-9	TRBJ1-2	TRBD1	CASSPRQGGLDTF	TGTGCCAGCAGCCCTCGCCAGGGGGGTCTCGACACCTTC
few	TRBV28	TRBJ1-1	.	CASSPRGARGRIEAFF	TGTGCCAGCAGCCCGAGGGGGGCGCGGGGGAGGATTGAAGCTTTCTTT
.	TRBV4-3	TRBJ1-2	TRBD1	CASSQGGRGANGYTF	TGCGCCAGCAGCCAAGGGGGCAGGGGGGCGAATGGCTACACCTTC
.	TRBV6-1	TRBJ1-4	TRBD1	CASRLTGNEKLFF	TGTGCCAGCAGGTTGACAGGGAATGAAAAACTGTTTTTT
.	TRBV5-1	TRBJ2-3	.	CASSGHRTDTQYF	TGCGCCAGCAGCGGGCACCGCACAGATACGCAGTATTTT
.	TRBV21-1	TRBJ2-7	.	CATQTGVYYEQYF	TGTGCCACACAGACAGGGGTGTACTACGAGCAGTACTTC
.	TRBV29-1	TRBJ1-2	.	CSVGTAARNYGYTF	TGCAGCGTTGGGACAGCGGCTAGGAACTATGGCTACACCTTC
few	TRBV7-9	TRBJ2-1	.	CASSQTGTPYNEQFF	TGTGCCAGCAGCCAAACAGGGACGCCCTACAATGAGCAGTTCTTC
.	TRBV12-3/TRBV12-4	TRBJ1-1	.	CASSPTAGGVTEAFF	TGTGCCAGCAGCCCAACGGCGGGGGGGGTCACTGAAGCTTTCTTT
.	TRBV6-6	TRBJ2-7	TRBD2	CASKGLAGGSSYEQYF	TGTGCCAGCAAGGGACTAGCGGGGGGCAGCTCCTACGAGCAGTACTTC
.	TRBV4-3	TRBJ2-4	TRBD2	CASSQAASGGENIQYF	TGCGCCAGCAGCCAAGCGGCTAGCGGGGGGGAAAACATTCAGTACTTC
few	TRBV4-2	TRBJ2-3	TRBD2	CASSQAGLAGSTDTQYF	TGTGCCAGCAGCCAAGCTGGGCTAGCGGGGAGCACAGATACGCAGTATTTT
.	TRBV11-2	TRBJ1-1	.	CASSSPARDGYTEAFF	TGTGCCAGCAGCTCTCCGGCGAGGGACGGGTACACTGAAGCTTTCTTT
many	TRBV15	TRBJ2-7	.	CATSKDGASSYEQYF	TGTGCCACCAGCAAGGACGGGGCGAGCTCCTACGAGCAGTACTTC
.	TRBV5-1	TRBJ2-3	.	CASYGGEPTDTQYF	TGCGCCAGCTACGGCGGGGAGCCCACAGATACGCAGTATTTT
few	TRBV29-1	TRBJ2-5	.	CSVEAWSIHNEQYF	TGCAGCGTGGAGGCTTGGAGTATCCACAATGAGCAGTACTTC
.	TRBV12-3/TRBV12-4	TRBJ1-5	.	CASALGARNQPQHF	TGTGCCAGCGCACTGGGGGCACGCAATCAGCCCCAGCATTTT
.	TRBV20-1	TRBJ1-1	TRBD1	CSAHSGQANTEAFF	TGCAGTGCCCATTCCGGACAGGCGAACACTGAAGCTTTCTTT
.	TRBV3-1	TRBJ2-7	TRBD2	CASSQFSGGAGYEQYF	TGTGCCAGCAGCCAATTTAGCGGGGGGGCCGGCTACGAGCAGTACTTC
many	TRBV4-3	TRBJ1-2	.	CASSQASGLKNVYGYTF	TGCGCCAGCAGCCAAGCTTCCGGGCTCAAGAATGTCTATGGCTACACCTTC
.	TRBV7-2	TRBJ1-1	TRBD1	CASSLLTGGTEAFF	TGTGCCAGCAGCCTGCTGACAGGGGGAACTGAAGCTTTCTTT
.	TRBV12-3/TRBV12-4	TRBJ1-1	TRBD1	CASTYTTGENTEAFF	TGTGCCAGCACATATACGACAGGGGAGAACACTGAAGCTTTCTTT
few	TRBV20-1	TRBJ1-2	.	CSARLVVEGYTF	TGCAGTGCTAGACTGGTGGTAGAAGGCTACACCTTC
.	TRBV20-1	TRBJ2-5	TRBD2	CSACRTSGANEQYF	TGCAGTGCTTGTCGGACTAGCGGGGCCAATGAGCAGTACTTC
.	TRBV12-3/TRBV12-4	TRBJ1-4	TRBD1	CASRTDRAFEKLFF	TGTGCCAGCAGAACCGACAGGGCCTTCGAAAAACTGTTTTTT
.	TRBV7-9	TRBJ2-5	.	CASSLKALQETQYF	TGTGCCAGCAGCTTAAAAGCTCTCCAAGAGACCCAGTACTTC
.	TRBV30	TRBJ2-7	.	CAWSVRRWTYEQYF	TGTGCCTGGAGTGTCCGTCGCTGGACCTACGAGCAGTACTTC
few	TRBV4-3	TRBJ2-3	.	CASSQDTGLADTQYF	TGCGCCAGCAGCCAAGACACGGGACTCGCAGATACGCAGTATTTT
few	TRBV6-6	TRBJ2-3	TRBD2	CASSRQTSGGPTDTQYF	TGTGCCAGCAGTCGCCAGACTAGCGGGGGGCCTACAGATACGCAGTATTTT
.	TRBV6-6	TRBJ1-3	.	CASSYPDVGNTIYF	TGTGCCAGCAGTTACCCGGACGTAGGAAACACCATATATTTT
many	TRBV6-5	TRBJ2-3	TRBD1	CASSYRPDRVIKESTDTQYF	TGTGCCAGCAGTTACCGGCCGGACAGGGTAATTAAGGAGAGCACAGATACGCAGTATTTT
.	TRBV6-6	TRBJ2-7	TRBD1	CASSVGDSGYEQYF	TGTGCCAGCAGTGTAGGGGACAGTGGCTACGAGCAGTACTTC
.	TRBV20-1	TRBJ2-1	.	CSAGTRAGVGTYNEQFF	TGCAGTGCTGGGACGCGAGCGGGCGTGGGTACCTACAATGAGCAGTTCTTC
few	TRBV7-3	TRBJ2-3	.	CASSFRRVGTDTQYF	TGTGCCAGCAGCTTCCGACGAGTAGGGACAGATACGCAGTATTTT
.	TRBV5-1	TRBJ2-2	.	CASSLPAGDTGELFF	TGCGCCAGCAGCTTACCCGCAGGGGACACCGGGGAGCTGTTTTTT
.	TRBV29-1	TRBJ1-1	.	CSVPWQGRPEAFF	TGCAGCGTCCCCTGGCAGGGAAGGCCTGAAGCTTTCTTT
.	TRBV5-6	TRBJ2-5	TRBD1	CASTLGTGYGQYF	TGTGCCAGCACCCTAGGGACAGGCTACGGGCAGTACTTC
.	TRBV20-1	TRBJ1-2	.	CSARGDRGDYGYTF	TGCAGTGCTAGAGGGGACCGGGGGGACTATGGCTACACCTTC
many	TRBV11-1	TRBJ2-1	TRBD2	CASRISGGNYNEQFF	TGTGCCAGCCGGATTAGCGGGGGGAACTACAATGAGCAGTTCTTC